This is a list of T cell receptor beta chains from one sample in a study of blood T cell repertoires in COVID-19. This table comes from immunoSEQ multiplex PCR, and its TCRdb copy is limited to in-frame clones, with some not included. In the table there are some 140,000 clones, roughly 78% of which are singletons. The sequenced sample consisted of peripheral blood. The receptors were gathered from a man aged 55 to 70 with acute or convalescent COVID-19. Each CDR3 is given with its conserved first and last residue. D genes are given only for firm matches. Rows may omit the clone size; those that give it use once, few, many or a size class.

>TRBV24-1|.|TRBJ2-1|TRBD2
CATSDPSGRSGNEQFF
TGTGCCACCAGTGATCCTAGCGGGAGATCTGGCAATGAGCAGTTCTTC
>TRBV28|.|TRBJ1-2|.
CASRPTGLNNYGYTF
TGTGCCAGCAGGCCAACAGGGTTGAATAACTATGGCTACACCTTC
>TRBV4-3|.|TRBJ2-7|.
CASSQVVGGPYEQYF
TGCGCCAGCAGCCAGGTCGTAGGAGGGCCGTACGAGCAGTACTTC
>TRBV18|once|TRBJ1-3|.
CASSPEGRGMLAGNTIYF
TGTGCCAGCTCACCAGAAGGAAGGGGGATGTTGGCTGGAAACACCATATATTTT
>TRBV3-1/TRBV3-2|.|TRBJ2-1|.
CASSQEVRRGRDNEQFF
TGTGCCAGCAGCCAAGAGGTTCGGCGGGGGCGGGACAATGAGCAGTTCTTC
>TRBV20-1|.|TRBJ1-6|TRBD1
CSAWGTGDLHF
TGCAGTGCTTGGGGGACAGGCGATCTCCACTTT
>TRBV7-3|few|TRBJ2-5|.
CASSLGGTETQYF
TGTGCCAGCAGCTTAGGGGGGACGGAGACCCAGTACTTC
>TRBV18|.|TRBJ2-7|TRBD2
CASSPPGFGGAGVQYF
TGTGCCAGCTCACCACCGGGGTTCGGGGGGGCCGGTGTGCAGTACTTC
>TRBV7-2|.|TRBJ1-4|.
CASSPTRGEKLFF
TGTGCCAGCAGCCCGACCCGGGGAGAAAAACTGTTTTTT
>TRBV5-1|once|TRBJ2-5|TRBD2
CASREAGGYQETQYF
TGCGCCAGCAGGGAAGCGGGAGGGTACCAAGAGACCCAGTACTTC
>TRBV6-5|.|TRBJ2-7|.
CASTRLRGFYEQYF
TGTGCCAGCACTCGATTAAGGGGATTCTACGAGCAGTACTTC
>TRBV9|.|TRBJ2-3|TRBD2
CASSVGLAGWSDTQYF
TGTGCCAGCAGCGTAGGCCTAGCGGGATGGTCAGATACGCAGTATTTT
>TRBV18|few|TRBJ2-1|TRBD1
CASSRGQGAGEQFF
TGTGCCAGCTCACGCGGACAGGGGGCGGGTGAGCAGTTCTTC
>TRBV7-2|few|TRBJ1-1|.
CASRSWSNTEAFF
TGTGCCAGCCGAAGCTGGAGTAACACTGAAGCTTTCTTT
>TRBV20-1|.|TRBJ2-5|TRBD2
CSASLSGSAETQYF
TGCAGTGCTAGTTTGAGCGGGAGTGCAGAGACCCAGTACTTC
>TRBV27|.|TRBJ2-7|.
CASSLTAGVGYEQYF
TGTGCCAGCAGTTTAACGGCAGGCGTTGGGTACGAGCAGTACTTC
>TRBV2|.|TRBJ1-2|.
CASSAGGTYGYTF
TGTGCCAGCAGTGCTGGGGGGACCTATGGCTACACCTTC
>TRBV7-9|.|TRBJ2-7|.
CASSQGQFYEQYF
TGTGCCAGCAGCCAAGGACAGTTCTACGAGCAGTACTTC
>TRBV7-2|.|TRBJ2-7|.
CASSLGPSLAGKQYF
TGTGCCAGCAGCTTAGGGCCCAGCCTCGCGGGGAAGCAGTACTTC
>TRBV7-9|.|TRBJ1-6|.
CASSLVQGDNSPLHF
TGTGCCAGCAGCTTAGTACAGGGTGATAATTCACCCCTCCACTTT
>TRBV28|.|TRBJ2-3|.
CASKAAGTDTQYF
TGTGCCAGCAAGGCGGCCGGCACAGATACGCAGTATTTT
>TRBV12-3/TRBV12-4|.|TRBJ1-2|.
CASSTTGIHGYTF
TGTGCCAGCAGCACTACAGGGATACATGGCTACACCTTC
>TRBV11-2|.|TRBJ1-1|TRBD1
CASSLTQGWTEAFF
TGTGCCAGCAGCTTGACACAGGGGTGGACTGAAGCTTTCTTT
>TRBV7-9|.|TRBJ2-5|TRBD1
CASSLALRGRGETQYF
TGTGCCAGCAGCTTAGCGCTCAGGGGGCGCGGGGAGACCCAGTACTTC
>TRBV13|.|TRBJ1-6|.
CASSRRGSSYNSPLHF
TGTGCCAGCAGCCGTAGGGGGAGCTCCTATAATTCACCCCTCCACTTT
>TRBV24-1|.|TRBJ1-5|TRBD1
CATGDRNNQPQHF
TGTGCCACCGGGGACAGAAACAATCAGCCCCAGCATTTT
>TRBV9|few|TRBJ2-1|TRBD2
CASSVGTSGPSGYNEQFF
TGTGCCAGCAGCGTCGGGACTAGCGGTCCCTCGGGATACAATGAGCAGTTCTTC
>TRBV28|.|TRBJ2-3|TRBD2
CASNPLGLAGENTQYF
TGTGCCAGCAATCCTCTAGGACTAGCGGGAGAGAATACGCAGTATTTT
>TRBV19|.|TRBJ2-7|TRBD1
CASSMERGQGPLEQYF
TGTGCCAGTAGTATGGAACGCGGACAGGGTCCCCTCGAGCAGTACTTC
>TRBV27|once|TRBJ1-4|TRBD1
CASRITDRAANEKLFF
TGTGCCAGCAGAATAACGGACAGGGCGGCTAATGAAAAACTGTTTTTT
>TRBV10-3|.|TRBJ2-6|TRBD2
CAIGLREGDGANVLTF
TGTGCCATTGGCTTAAGGGAGGGAGACGGGGCCAACGTCCTGACTTTC
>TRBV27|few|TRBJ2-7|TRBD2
CASRRSGTSGYEQYF
TGTGCCAGCAGGAGATCCGGGACTAGCGGGTACGAGCAGTACTTC
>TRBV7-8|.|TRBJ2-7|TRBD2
CASSFGLAGLYEQYF
TGTGCCAGCAGCTTTGGACTAGCGGGATTGTACGAGCAGTACTTC
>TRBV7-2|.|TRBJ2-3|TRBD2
CASSQSAGVESDTQYF
TGTGCCAGCAGCCAATCAGCGGGAGTGGAGTCAGATACGCAGTATTTT
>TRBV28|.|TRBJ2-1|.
CASSLGAPTHEQFF
TGTGCCAGCAGTTTGGGGGCACCGACCCATGAGCAGTTCTTC
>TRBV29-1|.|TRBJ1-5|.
CSVRGFGNQPQHF
TGCAGCGTTCGGGGTTTTGGGAATCAGCCCCAGCATTTT
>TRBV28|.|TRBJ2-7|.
CASSFSSGWEQYF
TGTGCCAGCAGTTTTTCGTCAGGGTGGGAGCAGTACTTC
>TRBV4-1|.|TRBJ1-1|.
CASSQDQGRNTEAFF
TGCGCCAGCAGCCAAGACCAGGGAAGGAACACTGAAGCTTTCTTT
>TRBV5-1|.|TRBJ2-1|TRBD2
CASSLGSGRYNEQFF
TGCGCCAGCAGCTTGGGAAGCGGGAGATACAATGAGCAGTTCTTC
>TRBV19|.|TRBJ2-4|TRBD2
CASSYVSPGESGMLNIQYF
TGTGCCAGTAGCTACGTTAGTCCCGGGGAGAGCGGGATGCTAAACATTCAGTACTTC
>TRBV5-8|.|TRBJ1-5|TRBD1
CASSKQGIHQPQHF
TGTGCCAGCAGCAAACAGGGGATTCATCAGCCCCAGCATTTT
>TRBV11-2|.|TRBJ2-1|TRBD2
CASSPTLGTSGSNNEQFF
TGTGCCAGCAGCCCGACTCTAGGGACTAGCGGGAGCAACAATGAGCAGTTCTTC
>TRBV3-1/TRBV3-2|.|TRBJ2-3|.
CASSQDRPIPTQYF
TGTGCCAGCAGCCAAGATCGTCCTATCCCTACGCAGTATTTT
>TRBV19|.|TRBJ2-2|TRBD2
CASSRPGLAGEITGELFF
TGTGCCAGTAGTCGACCTGGACTAGCGGGAGAGATCACCGGGGAGCTGTTTTTT
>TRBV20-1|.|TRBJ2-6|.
CSASLSVLGGANVLTF
TGCAGTGCTAGTCTCAGTGTCCTTGGCGGGGCCAACGTCCTGACTTTC
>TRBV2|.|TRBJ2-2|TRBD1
CASSALRDRGWTGELFF
TGTGCCAGCAGTGCCCTTAGGGACAGGGGGTGGACCGGGGAGCTGTTTTTT
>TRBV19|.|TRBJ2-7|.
CASSKSYGYAYEQYF
TGTGCCAGTAGTAAATCCTACGGGTACGCCTACGAGCAGTACTTC
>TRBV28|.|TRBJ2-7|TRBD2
CASSLWGSGDYEQYF
TGTGCCAGCAGTTTATGGGGTAGCGGGGACTACGAGCAGTACTTC